This T cell receptor (beta chain) derives from a study of CD8 T cells in Susac syndrome. Study-wide results and caveats: Susac-specific public clones were found in total CD8+ and CD8+ TEMRA repertoires, numbering roughly 15 and five, respectively.

Random-hexamer reverse transcription was applied to roughly 0.45 to 1 ug RNA. TCRdb re-analysed the immunoSEQ multiplex PCR reads in MiXCR, keeping a single row per CDR3 protein. The data hold nearly 110,000 distinct CDR3 sequences, with roughly 95% observed a single time. Germline V lookup: CDR1 SEHNR, CDR2 FQNEAQ (reference sequence). V gave up 5 bases and J gave up 6 bases, with 19 bases separating them. CDR3 size: 15 residues. Comments on this clonotype: The antigen remains unidentified.

Sequencing targeted TCR beta in T cells from blood (CD8+ and CD4+). Patients with Susac syndrome showed fulfilment of recently defined diagnostic criteria for definite or probable disease. The sample was CD8+ T cells from PBMCs. This TCR derives from a human donor with Susac syndrome. V gene TRBV7-9 combines with J gene TRBJ2-5; tentative D call: TRBD1 (5 bases). The CDR3 coding sequence is TGTGCCAGCAGCCCACCCACCGGCAGGGAAAAGACCCAGTACTTC. This translates into CASSPPTGREKTQYF.